Listed below are T cell receptor beta chains from one sample, sequenced in a study of T cell responses to AZD1222 COVID-19 vaccine. The repertoire was sequenced with immunoSEQ multiplex PCR; TCRdb's copy has only in-frame clones and lacks some. The table includes some 130,000 clones, just under 95% detected once. The source material was peripheral blood, sampled 28 days after the second AZD1222 dose. The receptors were sampled from an adult who received the AZD1222 COVID-19 vaccine. Both conserved end residues are part of each CDR3. The D gene is left open where the match is weak. Clone size is not always given. Where it is, it says once, few, many or a class for expanded clones.

j_call	v_call	d_call	clone_size	cdr3_aa	cdr3_nt
TRBJ1-1	TRBV7-3	-	-	CASSPTPNTEAFF	TGTGCCAGCTCTCCGACCCCGAACACTGAAGCTTTCTTT
TRBJ2-1	TRBV30	-	-	CACVSRNEQFF	TGTGCCTGCGTATCTCGTAATGAGCAGTTCTTC
TRBJ1-2	TRBV4-1	-	once	CASSPGAYGYTF	TGCGCCAGCAGCCCAGGGGCATATGGCTACACCTTC
TRBJ1-6	TRBV6-7	-	-	CASTSGLGTSPLHF	TGTGCCAGCACCTCGGGATTGGGGACTTCACCCCTCCACTTT
TRBJ2-5	TRBV27	-	-	CASSKTTGKETQYF	TGTGCCAGCAGCAAGACTACAGGGAAAGAGACCCAGTACTTC
TRBJ1-2	TRBV7-2	TRBD1	-	CASSLVRVRGHYGYTF	TGTGCCAGCAGCTTAGTGAGGGTCAGGGGGCACTATGGCTACACCTTC
TRBJ2-3	TRBV7-9	-	-	CASSLVADTQYF	TGTGCCAGCAGCCTCGTTGCAGATACGCAGTATTTT
TRBJ2-6	TRBV7-6	TRBD1	-	CASSPRTGAGANVLTF	TGTGCCAGCAGCCCTAGGACAGGGGCCGGGGCCAACGTCCTGACTTTC
TRBJ1-1	TRBV7-2	-	-	CASRSKGTNTEAFF	TGTGCCAGCAGATCCAAAGGCACGAACACTGAAGCTTTCTTT
TRBJ1-5	TRBV5-6	TRBD1	-	CASTKTGYSNQPQHF	TGTGCCAGCACCAAGACAGGGTATAGCAATCAGCCCCAGCATTTT
TRBJ1-4	TRBV7-9	-	-	CASSPWDQNEKLFF	TGTGCCAGCAGCCCTTGGGATCAGAATGAAAAACTGTTTTTT
TRBJ2-1	TRBV11-1	-	-	CASSFGGYNEQFF	TGTGCCAGCAGCTTTGGGGGTTACAATGAGCAGTTCTTC
TRBJ1-5	TRBV5-1	-	-	CASSWTGGNQPQHF	TGCGCCAGCAGCTGGACGGGTGGCAATCAGCCCCAGCATTTT
TRBJ2-5	TRBV19	TRBD2	once	CASSLSSGGAETQYF	TGTGCCAGTAGTCTTTCTAGCGGGGGGGCGGAGACCCAGTACTTC
TRBJ1-6	TRBV11-2	-	-	CASSSANSPLHF	TGTGCCAGCAGCTCCGCTAATTCACCCCTCCACTTT
TRBJ1-2	TRBV11-2	-	-	CASSFGTGYGYTF	TGTGCCAGCAGCTTCGGGACGGGCTATGGCTACACCTTC
TRBJ1-2	TRBV15	-	-	CATSARGVLYGYTF	TGTGCCACCAGCGCCCGTGGGGTCCTCTATGGCTACACCTTC
TRBJ2-7	TRBV12-3/TRBV12-4	TRBD1	-	CASSSGQAEYF	TGTGCCAGCAGTTCCGGACAGGCCGAGTACTTC
TRBJ2-3	TRBV12-3/TRBV12-4	-	-	CASSLQDTQYF	TGTGCCAGCAGTTTACAAGATACGCAGTATTTT
TRBJ1-5	TRBV30	-	-	CAWSGVGILGQPQHF	TGTGCCTGGAGTGGAGTCGGGATACTGGGACAGCCCCAGCATTTT
TRBJ1-1	TRBV30	-	-	CAWSVTGNRQAFF	TGTGCCTGGAGTGTAACAGGGAACAGACAAGCTTTCTTT
TRBJ2-7	TRBV7-9	-	once	CASSSPGTYEQYF	TGTGCCAGCAGCTCCCCCGGTACCTACGAGCAGTACTTC
TRBJ1-2	TRBV6-5	TRBD1	-	CASTQGGGYTF	TGTGCCAGCACACAGGGGGGTGGCTACACCTTC
TRBJ1-3	TRBV4-2	-	once	CASSSGDYSGNTIYF	TGTGCCAGCAGCTCGGGGGATTACTCTGGAAACACCATATATTTT
TRBJ1-1	TRBV12-5	-	-	CASGLPRGVEAFF	TGTGCTAGTGGTTTGCCGCGAGGAGTCGAAGCTTTCTTT
TRBJ1-2	TRBV6-5	-	-	CASSYSRAFYGYTF	TGTGCCAGCAGTTACTCTCGGGCTTTCTACGGCTACACCTTC
TRBJ2-7	TRBV2	-	-	CASSEEGGGLYEQYF	TGTGCCAGCAGTGAAGAGGGAGGGGGCCTCTACGAGCAGTACTTC
TRBJ1-2	TRBV19	-	once	CASKKSKHDGYTF	TGTGCCAGTAAAAAAAGTAAGCACGATGGCTACACCTTC
TRBJ2-3	TRBV12-3/TRBV12-4	-	-	CASSLGGADTQYF	TGTGCCAGCAGTTTAGGGGGAGCAGATACGCAGTATTTT
TRBJ1-2	TRBV28	-	-	CASGNYGYTF	TGTGCCAGCGGTAACTATGGCTACACCTTC
TRBJ1-1	TRBV7-9	-	-	CASSFRSEAFF	TGTGCCAGCAGCTTTCGGAGTGAAGCTTTCTTT
TRBJ1-1	TRBV11-3	-	-	CASSLGGYKANTEAFF	TGTGCCAGCAGCTTAGGCGGCTACAAGGCGAACACTGAAGCTTTCTTT
TRBJ1-5	TRBV6-5	TRBD1	-	CASRPRQGPGPQHF	TGTGCCAGCAGACCCCGACAGGGGCCCGGCCCCCAGCATTTT
TRBJ1-1	TRBV7-3	-	-	CASSLDSENTEAFF	TGTGCCAGCAGCCTCGACAGCGAGAACACTGAAGCTTTCTTT
TRBJ2-1	TRBV7-2	-	-	CASSLLAGYNNEQFF	TGTGCCAGCAGCTTACTGGCGGGTTATAACAATGAGCAGTTCTTC
TRBJ2-3	TRBV5-1	TRBD2	-	CASSLGPSGGADTQYF	TGCGCCAGCAGCTTGGGCCCTAGCGGGGGGGCAGATACGCAGTATTTT
TRBJ2-7	TRBV6-6	TRBD1	-	CASSQGPGQGYEQYF	TGTGCCAGCAGTCAAGGCCCAGGACAGGGGTACGAGCAGTACTTC
TRBJ1-1	TRBV5-1	-	-	CASSADRGLTEAFF	TGCGCCAGCAGCGCGGACAGAGGGCTCACTGAAGCTTTCTTT
TRBJ1-1	TRBV12-3/TRBV12-4	-	-	CASSLGVEAFF	TGTGCCAGCAGTTTGGGGGTTGAAGCTTTCTTT
TRBJ1-1	TRBV19	-	-	CASSITAGVKAFF	TGTGCCAGTAGTATAACTGCAGGGGTGAAAGCTTTCTTT
TRBJ1-2	TRBV13	-	-	CASSLGRQNYGYTF	TGTGCCAGCAGCTTAGGACGACAAAACTATGGCTACACCTTC
TRBJ2-7	TRBV5-8	-	-	CASSQTAGLYYEQYF	TGTGCCAGCAGTCAGACCGCGGGGCTATACTACGAGCAGTACTTC
TRBJ2-3	TRBV5-8	TRBD2	-	CASSPRTSGVSDTQYF	TGTGCCAGCAGCCCACGGACTAGCGGCGTTTCAGATACGCAGTATTTT
TRBJ1-2	TRBV7-9	-	-	CATGRETVGYGYTF	TGTGCCACCGGGCGAGAAACTGTCGGGTATGGCTACACCTTC
TRBJ1-3	TRBV11-2	-	-	CASSQPRDGSGNTIYF	TGTGCCAGCAGCCAACCAAGGGACGGCTCTGGAAACACCATATATTTT
TRBJ1-2	TRBV5-1	TRBD1	-	CASSLAGQGDGYTF	TGCGCCAGCAGCTTGGCCGGACAGGGTGATGGCTACACCTTC
TRBJ1-3	TRBV5-1	TRBD1	-	CASSQIGTGLSSGNTIYF	TGCGCCAGCAGCCAAATAGGGACAGGGCTGAGCTCTGGAAACACCATATATTTT
TRBJ1-1	TRBV6-6	TRBD1	-	CASTSSTGMNTEAFF	TGTGCCAGCACCTCATCGACAGGGATGAACACTGAAGCTTTCTTT
TRBJ2-1	TRBV4-3	-	-	CASSGVRGVYNEQFF	TGCGCCAGCAGCGGGGTGAGGGGGGTCTACAATGAGCAGTTCTTC
TRBJ2-5	TRBV3-1/TRBV3-2	TRBD1	-	CASSPLNRGPRETQYF	TGTGCCAGCAGCCCCCTGAACAGGGGGCCACGTGAGACCCAGTACTTC
TRBJ1-1	TRBV6-5	-	-	CASSTGSVNTEAFF	TGTGCCAGCAGTACAGGAAGCGTGAACACTGAAGCTTTCTTT
TRBJ1-5	TRBV5-1	-	-	CASSLDGQSVLEPQHF	TGCGCCAGCAGCTTGGATGGACAGTCCGTCTTAGAGCCCCAGCATTTT
TRBJ1-2	TRBV7-2	-	-	CASSLGPGQYGYTF	TGTGCCAGCAGCTTAGGGCCCGGCCAATATGGCTACACCTTC
TRBJ1-6	TRBV7-9	-	-	CASSPSVFPTPLHF	TGTGCCAGCAGCCCGTCGGTGTTCCCAACACCCCTCCACTTT
TRBJ1-5	TRBV12-3/TRBV12-4	TRBD1	-	CASRQGLNQPQHF	TGTGCCAGCAGACAGGGGTTAAATCAGCCCCAGCATTTT
TRBJ2-1	TRBV24-1	-	-	CATTPGDNNEQFF	TGTGCCACCACCCCGGGTGACAACAATGAGCAGTTCTTC
TRBJ1-1	TRBV7-9	TRBD1	-	CASSKTGGIDTEAFF	TGTGCCAGCAGCAAGACAGGGGGTATAGACACTGAAGCTTTCTTT